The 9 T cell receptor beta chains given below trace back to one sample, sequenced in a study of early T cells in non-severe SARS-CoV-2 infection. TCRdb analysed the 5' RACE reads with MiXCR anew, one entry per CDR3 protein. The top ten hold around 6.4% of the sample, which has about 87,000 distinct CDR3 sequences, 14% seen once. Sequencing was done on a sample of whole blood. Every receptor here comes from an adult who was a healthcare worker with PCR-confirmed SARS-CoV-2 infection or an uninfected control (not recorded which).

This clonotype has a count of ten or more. The CDR3 spells CASSYGRTQETQYF. The CDR3, as DNA: TGTGCCAGCAGTTATGGACGGACTCAAGAGACCCAGTACTTC. V and J are TRBV6-5 and TRBJ2-5, with D perhaps TRBD2 (5 bases). The germline V and J ends were trimmed by 3 bases and 2 bases, with 10 bases remaining between them. CDR1 is MNHEY and CDR2 is SVGAGI in the germline V gene. This CDR3 spans 14 amino acids.

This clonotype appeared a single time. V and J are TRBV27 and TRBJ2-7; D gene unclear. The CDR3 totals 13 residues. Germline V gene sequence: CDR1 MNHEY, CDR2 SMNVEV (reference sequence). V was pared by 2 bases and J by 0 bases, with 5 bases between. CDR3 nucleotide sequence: TGTGCCAGCAGTTTACCGGACTCCTACGAGCAGTACTTC. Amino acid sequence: CASSLPDSYEQYF.

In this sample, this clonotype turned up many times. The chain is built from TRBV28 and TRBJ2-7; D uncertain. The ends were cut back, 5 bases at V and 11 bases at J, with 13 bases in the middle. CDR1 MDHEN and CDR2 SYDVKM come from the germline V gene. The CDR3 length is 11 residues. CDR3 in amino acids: CASSPPGLKYF. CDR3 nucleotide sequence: TGTGCCAGCAGTCCCCCGGGCCTAAAGTACTTC.

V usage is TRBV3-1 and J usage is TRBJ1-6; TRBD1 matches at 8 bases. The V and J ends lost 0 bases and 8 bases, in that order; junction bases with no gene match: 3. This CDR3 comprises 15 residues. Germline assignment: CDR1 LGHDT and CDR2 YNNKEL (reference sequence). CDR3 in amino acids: CASSQEGQGDSPLHF. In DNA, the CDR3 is TGTGCCAGCAGCCAAGAAGGACAGGGCGATTCACCCCTCCACTTT.

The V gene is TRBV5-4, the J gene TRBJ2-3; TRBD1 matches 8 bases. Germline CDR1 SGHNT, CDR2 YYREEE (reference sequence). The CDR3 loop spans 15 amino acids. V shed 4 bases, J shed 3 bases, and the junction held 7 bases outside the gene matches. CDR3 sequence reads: CASSLGQGRTDTQYF. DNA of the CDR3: TGTGCCAGCAGCCTAGGACAGGGAAGGACAGATACGCAGTATTTT.

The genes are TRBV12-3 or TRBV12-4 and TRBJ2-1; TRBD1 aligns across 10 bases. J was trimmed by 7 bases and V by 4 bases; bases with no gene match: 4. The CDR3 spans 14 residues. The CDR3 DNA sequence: TGTGCCAGCAGTTCCGGACAGGGGGATAATGAGCAGTTCTTC. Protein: CASSSGQGDNEQFF.

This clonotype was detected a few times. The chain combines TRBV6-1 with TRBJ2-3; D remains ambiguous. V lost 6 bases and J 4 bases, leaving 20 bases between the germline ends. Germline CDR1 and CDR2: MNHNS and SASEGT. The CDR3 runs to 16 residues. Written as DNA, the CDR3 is TGTGCCAGCAGCCTCTTATTAGCTCCTGGGTCAGATACGCAGTATTTT. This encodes CASSLLLAPGSDTQYF.

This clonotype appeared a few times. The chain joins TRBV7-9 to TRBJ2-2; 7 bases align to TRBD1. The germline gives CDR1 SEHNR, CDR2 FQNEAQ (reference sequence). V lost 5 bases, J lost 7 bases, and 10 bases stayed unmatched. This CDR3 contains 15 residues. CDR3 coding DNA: TGTGCCAGCAGCCCGACAGGGATGGTGATCGGGGAGCTGTTTTTT. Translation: CASSPTGMVIGELFF.

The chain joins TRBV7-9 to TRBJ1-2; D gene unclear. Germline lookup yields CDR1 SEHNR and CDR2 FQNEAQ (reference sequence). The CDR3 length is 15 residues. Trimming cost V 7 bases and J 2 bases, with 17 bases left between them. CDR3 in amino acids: CASTHAWASNYGYTF. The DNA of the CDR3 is TGTGCCAGCACTCACGCCTGGGCGTCAAACTATGGCTACACCTTC. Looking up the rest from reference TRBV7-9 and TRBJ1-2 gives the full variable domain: DTGVSQNPRHKITKRGQNVTFRCDPISEHNRLYWYRQTLGQGPEFLTYFQNEAQLEKSRLLSDRFSAERPKGSFSTLEIQRTEQGDSAMYLCASTHAWASNYGYTFGSGTRLTVV.